This TCR beta chain was identified in a study of T cell clonotyping in hematopoietic cell transplantation. This CDR3 is built from 14 residues. V lost 1 base, J lost 4 bases, and 10 bases lay in between. The germline V gene encodes CDR1 MGHRA and CDR2 YSYEKL. Assay: immunoSEQ multiplex PCR; the TCRdb copy retains only in-frame clones and omits some. The data hold 9,000 to 13,000 clones, with about nine tenths observed a single time. The gene calls are TRBV4-1 and TRBJ1-2; TRBD1 is a possible D gene (5 bases). The origin of this receptor is a male patient aged 55-69 years who had an allogeneic stem cell transplant from an unrelated donor, so the T cells may come from the graft donor. Some clones in this sample may be carry-over from other donors' samples. The material was PBMCs, obtained 180 days after allogeneic stem cell transplant. The CDR3, as DNA: TGCGCCAGCAGCCAAGGGGGGTCGGTCTATGGCTACACCTTC. This codes for CASSQGGSVYGYTF.